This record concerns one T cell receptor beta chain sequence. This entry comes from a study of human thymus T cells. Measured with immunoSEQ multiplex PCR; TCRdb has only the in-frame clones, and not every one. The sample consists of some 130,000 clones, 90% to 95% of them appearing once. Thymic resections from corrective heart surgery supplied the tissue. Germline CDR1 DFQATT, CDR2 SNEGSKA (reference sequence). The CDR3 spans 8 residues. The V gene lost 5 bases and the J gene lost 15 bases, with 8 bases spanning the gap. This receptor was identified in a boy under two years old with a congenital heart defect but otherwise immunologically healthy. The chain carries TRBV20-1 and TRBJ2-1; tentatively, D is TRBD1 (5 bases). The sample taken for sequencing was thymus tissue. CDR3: CSAAQGFF. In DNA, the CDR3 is TGCAGTGCTGCCCAGGGGTTCTTC.